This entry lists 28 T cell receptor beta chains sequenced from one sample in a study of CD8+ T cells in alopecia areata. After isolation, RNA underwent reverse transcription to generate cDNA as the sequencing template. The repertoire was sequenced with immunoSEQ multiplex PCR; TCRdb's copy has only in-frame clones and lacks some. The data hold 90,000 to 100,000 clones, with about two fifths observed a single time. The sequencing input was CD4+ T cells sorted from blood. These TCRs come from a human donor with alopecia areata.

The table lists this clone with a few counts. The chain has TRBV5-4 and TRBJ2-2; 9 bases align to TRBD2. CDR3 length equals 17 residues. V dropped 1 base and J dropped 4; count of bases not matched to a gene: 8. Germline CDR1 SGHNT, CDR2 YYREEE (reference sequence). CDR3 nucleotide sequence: TGTGCCAGCAGCTTGAGTACGAGCGGGAGGCGCACCGGGGAGCTGTTTTTT. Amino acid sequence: CASSLSTSGRRTGELFF.

The CDR3 protein is CAWSLDRVYDEQYF. DNA for the CDR3: TGTGCCTGGAGCCTCGACAGGGTATACGACGAGCAGTACTTC. The rearrangement uses TRBV30 and TRBJ2-7; 7 bases agree with TRBD1. Unmatched junction bases numbered 10, after V lost 3 bases and J lost 5 bases. The CDR3 totals 14 residues. Germline V gene lookup returns CDR1 GTSNPN and CDR2 SVGIG (reference sequence).

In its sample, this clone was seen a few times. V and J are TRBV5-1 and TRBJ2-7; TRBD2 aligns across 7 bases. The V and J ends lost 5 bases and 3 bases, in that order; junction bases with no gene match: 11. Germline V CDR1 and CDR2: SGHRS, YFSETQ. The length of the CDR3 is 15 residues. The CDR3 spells CASRKGPASGYEQYF. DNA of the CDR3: TGCGCCAGCAGAAAAGGCCCGGCTAGCGGCTACGAGCAGTACTTC.

The DNA for the CDR3 is TGCGCCAGCAGCTTGGCGGTGGGTAATGAGCAGTTCTTC. Its translation is CASSLAVGNEQFF. This chain links TRBV5-1 with TRBJ2-1; D not resolved. The V and J ends lost 0 bases and 7 bases respectively, with 8 bases between them. Germline CDR1 SGHRS, CDR2 YFSETQ. This CDR3 has 13 residues.

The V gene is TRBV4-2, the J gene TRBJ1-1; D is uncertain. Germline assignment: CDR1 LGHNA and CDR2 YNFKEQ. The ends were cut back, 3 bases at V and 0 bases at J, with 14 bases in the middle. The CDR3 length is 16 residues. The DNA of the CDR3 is TGTGCCAGCAGCCACGAAAGATATCGCCTGAACACTGAAGCTTTCTTT. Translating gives CASSHERYRLNTEAFF.

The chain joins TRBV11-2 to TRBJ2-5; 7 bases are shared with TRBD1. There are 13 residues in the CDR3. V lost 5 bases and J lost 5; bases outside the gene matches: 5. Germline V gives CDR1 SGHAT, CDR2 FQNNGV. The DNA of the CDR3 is TGTGCCAGCAGCGTTGACAGGGAGGAGACCCAGTACTTC. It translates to CASSVDREETQYF.

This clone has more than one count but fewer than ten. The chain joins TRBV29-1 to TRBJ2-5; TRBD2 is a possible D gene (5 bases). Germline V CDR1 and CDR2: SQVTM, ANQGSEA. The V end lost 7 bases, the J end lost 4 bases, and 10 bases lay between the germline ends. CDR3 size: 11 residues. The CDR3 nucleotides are TGCAGCGCTACACTAGTAGAGACCCAGTACTTC. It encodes CSATLVETQYF.

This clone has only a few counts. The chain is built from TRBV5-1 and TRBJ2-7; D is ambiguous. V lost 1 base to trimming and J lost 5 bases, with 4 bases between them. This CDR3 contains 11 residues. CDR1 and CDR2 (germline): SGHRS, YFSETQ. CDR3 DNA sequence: TGCGCCAGCAGCTTGAGAAACGAGCAGTACTTC. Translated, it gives CASSLRNEQYF.

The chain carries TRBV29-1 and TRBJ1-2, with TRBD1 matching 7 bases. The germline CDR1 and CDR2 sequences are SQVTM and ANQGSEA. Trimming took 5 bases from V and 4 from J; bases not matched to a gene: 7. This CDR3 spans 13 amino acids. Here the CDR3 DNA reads TGCAGCGTTCCAGGGGGGGTGGGCTATGGCTACACCTTC. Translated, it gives CSVPGGVGYGYTF.

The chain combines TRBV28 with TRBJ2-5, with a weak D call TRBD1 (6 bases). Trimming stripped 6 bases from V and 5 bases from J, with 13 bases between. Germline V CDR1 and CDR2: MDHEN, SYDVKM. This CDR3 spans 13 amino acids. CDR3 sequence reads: CASSPPGDETQYF. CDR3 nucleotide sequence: TGTGCCAGCAGCCCGCCAGGGGATGAGACCCAGTACTTC.

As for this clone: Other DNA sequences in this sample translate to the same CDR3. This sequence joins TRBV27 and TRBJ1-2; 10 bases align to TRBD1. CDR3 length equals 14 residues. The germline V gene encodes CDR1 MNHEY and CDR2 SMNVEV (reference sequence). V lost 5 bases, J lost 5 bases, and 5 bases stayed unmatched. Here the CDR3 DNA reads TGTGCCAGCAGTCTCAGGGACAGGGGTTATGGCTACACCTTC. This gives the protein CASSLRDRGYGYTF.

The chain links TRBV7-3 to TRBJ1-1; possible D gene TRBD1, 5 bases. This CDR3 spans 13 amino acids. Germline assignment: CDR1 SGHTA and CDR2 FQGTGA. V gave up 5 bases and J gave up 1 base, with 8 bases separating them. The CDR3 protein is CASSTTGNTEAFF. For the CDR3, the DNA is TGTGCCAGCAGCACCACAGGGAACACTGAAGCTTTCTTT.

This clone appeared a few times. The CDR3 coding sequence is TGCGCCAGCGTACCTCAGGGGGGAGAGACCCAGTACTTC. Its translation: CASVPQGGETQYF. The rearrangement links TRBV5-1 to TRBJ2-5; D possibly corresponds to TRBD1 (7 bases). The V and J ends lost 7 bases and 4 bases respectively, with 14 bases between them. This CDR3 has 13 residues. The V gene's germline CDR1 is SGHRS and CDR2 YFSETQ. The variable domain in full, completed from reference TRBV5-1 and TRBJ2-5, reads KAGVTQTPRYLIKTRGQQVTLSCSPISGHRSVSWYQQTPGQGLQFLFEYFSETQRNKGNFPGRFSGRQFSNSRSEMNVSTLELGDSALYLCASVPQGGETQYFGPGTRLLVL.

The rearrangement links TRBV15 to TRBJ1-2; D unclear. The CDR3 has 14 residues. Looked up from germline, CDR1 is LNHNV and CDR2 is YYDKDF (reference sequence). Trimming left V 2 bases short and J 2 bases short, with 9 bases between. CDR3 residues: CATSRLTENYGYTF. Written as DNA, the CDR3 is TGTGCCACCAGCAGATTGACGGAAAACTATGGCTACACCTTC.

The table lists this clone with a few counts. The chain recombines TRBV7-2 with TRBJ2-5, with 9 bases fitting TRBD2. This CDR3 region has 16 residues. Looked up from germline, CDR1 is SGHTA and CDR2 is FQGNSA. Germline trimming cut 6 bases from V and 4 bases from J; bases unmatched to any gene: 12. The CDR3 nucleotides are TGTGCCAGCAGTAACGGGGGCGTAGCGGGAGTAGAGACCCAGTACTTC. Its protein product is CASSNGGVAGVETQYF.

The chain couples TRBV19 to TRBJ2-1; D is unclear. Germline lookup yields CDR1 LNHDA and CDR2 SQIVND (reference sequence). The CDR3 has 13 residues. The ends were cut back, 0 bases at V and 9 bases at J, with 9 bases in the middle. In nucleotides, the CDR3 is TGTGCCAGTAGTATAGATGCTAGTACTGAGCAGTTCTTC. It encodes CASSIDASTEQFF.

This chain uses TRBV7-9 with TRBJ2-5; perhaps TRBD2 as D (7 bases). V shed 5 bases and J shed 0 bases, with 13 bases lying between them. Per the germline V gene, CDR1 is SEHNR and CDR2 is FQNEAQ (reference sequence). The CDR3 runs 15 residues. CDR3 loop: CASSPQGGYQETQYF. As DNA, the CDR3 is TGTGCCAGCAGCCCACAGGGAGGGTACCAAGAGACCCAGTACTTC.

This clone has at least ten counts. The CDR3 spells CASSFELGTRTYNEQFF. In nucleotides, the CDR3 is TGCGCCAGCAGCTTCGAGTTAGGGACTAGGACCTACAATGAGCAGTTCTTC. The chain recombines TRBV5-1 with TRBJ2-1; 8 positions agree with TRBD2. Germline CDR1 and CDR2: SGHRS and YFSETQ. V lost 2 bases and J lost 2; bases outside the gene matches: 9. The CDR3 has 17 amino acids. Together with reference TRBV5-1 and TRBJ2-1, the CDR3 gives the full variable domain: KAGVTQTPRYLIKTRGQQVTLSCSPISGHRSVSWYQQTPGQGLQFLFEYFSETQRNKGNFPGRFSGRQFSNSRSEMNVSTLELGDSALYLCASSFELGTRTYNEQFFGPGTRLTVL.

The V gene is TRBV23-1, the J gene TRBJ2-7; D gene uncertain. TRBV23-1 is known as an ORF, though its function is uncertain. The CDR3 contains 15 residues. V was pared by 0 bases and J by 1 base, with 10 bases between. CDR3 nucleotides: TGCGCCAGCAGTCAATCGATGTTACATTCCTACGAGCAGTACTTC. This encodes CASSQSMLHSYEQYF.

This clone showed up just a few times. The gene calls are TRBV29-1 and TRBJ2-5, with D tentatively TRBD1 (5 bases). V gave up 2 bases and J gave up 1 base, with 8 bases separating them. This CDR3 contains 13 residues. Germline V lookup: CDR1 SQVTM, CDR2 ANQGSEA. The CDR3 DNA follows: TGCAGCGTTGAATTCAGGGCCCAAGAGACCCAGTACTTC. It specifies CSVEFRAQETQYF. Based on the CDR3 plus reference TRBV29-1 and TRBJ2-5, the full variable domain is SAVISQKPSRDICQRGTSLTIQCQVDSQVTMMFWYRQQPGQSLTLIATANQGSEATYESGFVIDKFPISRPNLTFSTLTVSNMSPEDSSIYLCSVEFRAQETQYFGPGTRLLVL.

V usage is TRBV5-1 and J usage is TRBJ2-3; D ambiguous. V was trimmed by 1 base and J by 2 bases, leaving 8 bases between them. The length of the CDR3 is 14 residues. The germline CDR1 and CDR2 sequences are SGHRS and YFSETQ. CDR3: CASSLTVYTDTQYF. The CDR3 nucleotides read TGCGCCAGCAGCTTGACAGTGTACACAGATACGCAGTATTTT.

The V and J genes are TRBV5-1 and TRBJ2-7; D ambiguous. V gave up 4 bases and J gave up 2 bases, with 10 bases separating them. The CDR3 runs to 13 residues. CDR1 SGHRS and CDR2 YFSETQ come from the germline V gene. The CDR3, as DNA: TGCGCCAGCAGCATCCGTGATACCTACGAGCAGTACTTC. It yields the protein CASSIRDTYEQYF.

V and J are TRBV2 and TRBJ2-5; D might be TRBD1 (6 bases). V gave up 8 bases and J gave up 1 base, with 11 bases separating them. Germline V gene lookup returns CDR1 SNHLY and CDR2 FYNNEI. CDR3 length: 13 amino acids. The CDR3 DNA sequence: TGTGCCAGCTGCATAGGGGGCCAAGAGACCCAGTACTTC. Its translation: CASCIGGQETQYF.

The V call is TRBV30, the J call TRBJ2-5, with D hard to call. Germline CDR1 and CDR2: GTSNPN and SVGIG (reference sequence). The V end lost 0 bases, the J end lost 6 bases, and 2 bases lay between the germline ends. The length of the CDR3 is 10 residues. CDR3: CAWSVKTQYF. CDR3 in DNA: TGTGCCTGGAGTGTGAAGACCCAGTACTTC. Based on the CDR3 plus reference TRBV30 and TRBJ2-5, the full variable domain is SQTIHQWPATLVQPVGSPLSLECTVEGTSNPNLYWYRQAAGRGLQLLFYSVGIGQISSEVPQNLSASRPQDRQFILSSKKLLLSDSGFYLCAWSVKTQYFGPGTRLLVL.

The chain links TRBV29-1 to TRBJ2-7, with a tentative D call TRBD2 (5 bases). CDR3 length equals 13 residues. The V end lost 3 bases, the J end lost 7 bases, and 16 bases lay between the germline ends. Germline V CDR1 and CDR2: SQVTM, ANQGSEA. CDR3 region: CSVESRRTGEQYF. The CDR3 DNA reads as TGCAGCGTTGAGTCCAGAAGGACGGGAGAGCAGTACTTC.

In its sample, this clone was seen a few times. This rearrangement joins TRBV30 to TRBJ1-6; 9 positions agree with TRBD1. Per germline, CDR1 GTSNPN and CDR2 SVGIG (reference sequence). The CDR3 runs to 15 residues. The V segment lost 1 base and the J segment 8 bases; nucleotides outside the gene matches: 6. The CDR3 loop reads CAWSAFRTGDSPLHF. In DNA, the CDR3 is TGTGCCTGGAGTGCCTTCCGGACAGGGGATTCACCCCTCCACTTT.

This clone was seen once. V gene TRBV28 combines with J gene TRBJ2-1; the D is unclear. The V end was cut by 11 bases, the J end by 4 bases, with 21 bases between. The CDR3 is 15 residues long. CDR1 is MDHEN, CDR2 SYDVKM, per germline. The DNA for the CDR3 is TGTGCCGCGAGCCCCGGGTCACCTCGTTACAATGAGCAGTTCTTC. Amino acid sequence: CAASPGSPRYNEQFF.

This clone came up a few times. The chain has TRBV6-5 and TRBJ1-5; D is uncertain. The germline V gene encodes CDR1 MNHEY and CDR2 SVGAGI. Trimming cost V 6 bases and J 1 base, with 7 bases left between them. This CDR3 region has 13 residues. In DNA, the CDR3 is TGTGCCAGCAGGTTAGACAGCAATCAGCCCCAGCATTTT. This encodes CASRLDSNQPQHF.